Reported below is one T cell receptor (beta chain). Antigen: not known. The CDR3 sequence is 18 residues long. These data belong to a study of early T cells in non-severe SARS-CoV-2 infection. Study-wide background: It was bulk RNA from unsorted whole blood that was sequenced, and the chains were unpaired.

Unique molecular identifiers were attached to individual cDNA molecules. TCRdb itself ran the 5' RACE reads through MiXCR, one entry per CDR3 protein. The sample contains roughly 54,000 distinct CDR3 sequences, over 10% of which appear only once. Overall study results and limits: Reliance on VDJdb matching favored anti-spike CD8 responses; private and CD4 specificities were missed.

This TCR was recovered from an adult who was a healthcare worker with PCR-confirmed SARS-CoV-2 infection or an uninfected control (not recorded which). The sequenced sample was whole blood. V is TRBV21-1 and J is TRBJ2-6; the table's D call, TRBD2, has no DNA check behind it. TRBV21-1 is listed as a pseudogene. In DNA form, the CDR3 reads TGTGCCAGCAGCAACAGGAAGGGACTTCTGTCTGGGGCCAACGTCCTGACTTTC. As protein: CASSNRKGLLSGANVLTF.